This T cell receptor (beta chain) appears in the sequencing data of a study of cytomegalovirus exposure and HLA in healthy donors. Findings of the study overall: Several of the most significant clusters were apparently associated with common viral pathogens in a later analysis. Researchers left out some V segments, among them TRBV6-2 and TRBV6-3, as indistinguishable. When a later analysis compared HLA-associated TCR beta chains with equally common others, the HLA-associated chains turned out to be more clonally expanded and to have lower generation probabilities.

CDR3 size: 13 residues. Germline CDR1 reads SGHAT; CDR2 reads FQNNGV. Trimming pared 3 bases from V and 0 bases from J, leaving 6 bases between. There are a few counts of this clone. What it recognizes is unknown. In the PCR, 60 Vbeta and 13 Jbeta primers were used. The repertoire was sequenced with immunoSEQ multiplex PCR; TCRdb's copy has only in-frame clones and lacks some. Counted here are 35,000 to 45,000 clones, 76% occurring once; the ten biggest clones make up about 8%. Specimen: PBMCs. The receptor comes from a woman in her twenties or thirties in good health and CMV-seropositive. The chain joins TRBV11-2 to TRBJ2-7; no firm D call. The CDR3 DNA reads as TGTGCCAGCAGCTTTTACGGCTCCTACGAGCAGTACTTC. The encoded protein is CASSFYGSYEQYF.